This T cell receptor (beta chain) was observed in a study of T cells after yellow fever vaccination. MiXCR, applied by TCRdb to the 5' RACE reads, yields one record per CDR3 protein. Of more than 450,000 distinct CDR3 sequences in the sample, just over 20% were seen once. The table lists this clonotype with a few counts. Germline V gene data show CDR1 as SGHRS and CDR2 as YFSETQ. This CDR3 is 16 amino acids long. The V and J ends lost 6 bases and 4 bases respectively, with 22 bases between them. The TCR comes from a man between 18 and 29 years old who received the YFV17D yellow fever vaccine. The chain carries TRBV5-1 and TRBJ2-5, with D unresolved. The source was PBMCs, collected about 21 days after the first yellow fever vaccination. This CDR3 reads CASNTFQGSSAETQYF. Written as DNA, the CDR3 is TGCGCCAGCAATACCTTCCAAGGGTCCTCGGCAGAGACCCAGTACTTC.